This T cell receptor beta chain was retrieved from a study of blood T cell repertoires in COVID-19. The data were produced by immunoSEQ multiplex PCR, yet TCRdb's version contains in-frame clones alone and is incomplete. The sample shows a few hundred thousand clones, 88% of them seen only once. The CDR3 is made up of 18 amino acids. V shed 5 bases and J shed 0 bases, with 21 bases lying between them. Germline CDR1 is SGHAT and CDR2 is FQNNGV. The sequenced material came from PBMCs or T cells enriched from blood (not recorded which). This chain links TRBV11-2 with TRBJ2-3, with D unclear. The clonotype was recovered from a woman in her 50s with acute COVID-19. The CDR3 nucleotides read TGTGCCAGCAGCCCCGTGCTTATCTCCGCCCAGAGCACAGATACGCAGTATTTT. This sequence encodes CASSPVLISAQSTDTQYF. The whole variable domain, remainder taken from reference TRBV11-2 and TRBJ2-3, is EAGVAQSPRYKIIEKRQSVAFWCNPISGHATLYWYQQILGQGPKLLIQFQNNGVVDDSQLPKDRFSAERLKGVDSTLKIQPAKLEDSAVYLCASSPVLISAQSTDTQYFGPGTRLTVL.